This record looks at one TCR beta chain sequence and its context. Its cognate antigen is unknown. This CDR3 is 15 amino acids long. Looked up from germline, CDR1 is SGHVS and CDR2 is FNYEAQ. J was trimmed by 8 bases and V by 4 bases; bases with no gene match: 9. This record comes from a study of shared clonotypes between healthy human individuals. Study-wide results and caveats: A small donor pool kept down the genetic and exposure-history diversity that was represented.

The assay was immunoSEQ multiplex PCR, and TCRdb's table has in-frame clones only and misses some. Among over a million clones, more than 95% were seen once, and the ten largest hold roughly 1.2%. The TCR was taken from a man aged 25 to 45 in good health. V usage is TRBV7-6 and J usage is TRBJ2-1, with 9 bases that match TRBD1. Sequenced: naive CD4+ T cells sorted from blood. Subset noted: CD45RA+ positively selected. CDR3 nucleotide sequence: TGTGCCAGCAGCTACCGGACAGGGGAAATGGATGAGCAGTTCTTC. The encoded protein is CASSYRTGEMDEQFF. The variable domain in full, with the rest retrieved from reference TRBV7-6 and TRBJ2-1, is GAGVSQSPRYKVTKRGQDVALRCDPISGHVSLYWYRQALGQGPEFLTYFNYEAQQDKSGLPNDRFSAERPEGSISTLTIQRTEQRDSAMYRCASSYRTGEMDEQFFGPGTRLTVL.